The rows below give T cell receptor beta chains drawn from one sample of a study of CD8 T cells in ankylosing spondylitis. TCRdb fed the 5' RACE reads into MiXCR, producing one record per CDR3 protein. This table holds around 53,000 distinct CDR3 sequences, 7.4% found once. The specimen sequenced was blood, either unsorted or a sorted T cell fraction (not recorded which). All receptors derive from a female donor with ankylosing spondylitis or in good health (not recorded which). Both conserved end residues are part of each CDR3. Fields, in order: D gene, V gene, clone size, J gene, CDR3 protein, CDR3 DNA. D genes are given only for firm matches. Not every row has a clone size; where given, it reads once, few, many or a size class.

D: NA; V: TRBV4-1; size: few; J: TRBJ2-2; CDR3: CASSQLSATTWELFF; DNA: TGCGCCAGCAGCCAACTCTCGGCGACTACGTGGGAGCTGTTTTTT
D: NA; V: TRBV5-1; size: many; J: TRBJ2-1; CDR3: CASSSTPISYNEQFF; DNA: TGCGCCAGCAGCTCTACACCCATTTCCTACAATGAGCAGTTCTTC
D: NA; V: TRBV5-1; size: medium-sized; J: TRBJ2-1; CDR3: CASSSGLAANEQFF; DNA: TGCGCCAGCAGCTCGGGGTTAGCGGCCAATGAGCAGTTCTTC
D: NA; V: TRBV10-2; size: NA; J: TRBJ2-5; CDR3: CASSHTQETQYF; DNA: TGCGCCAGCAGTCACACCCAAGAGACCCAGTACTTC
D: TRBD1; V: TRBV6-1; size: few; J: TRBJ1-1; CDR3: CASRKTGATEAFF; DNA: TGTGCCAGCAGGAAAACAGGGGCCACTGAAGCTTTCTTT
D: NA; V: TRBV7-2; size: few; J: TRBJ1-2; CDR3: CASSLWEGSPHYGYTF; DNA: TGTGCCAGCAGCTTATGGGAGGGGTCGCCACACTATGGCTACACCTTC
D: TRBD1; V: TRBV5-1; size: many; J: TRBJ2-1; CDR3: CASSPGQGDNEQFF; DNA: TGCGCCAGCAGCCCTGGACAGGGGGACAATGAGCAGTTCTTC
D: NA; V: TRBV28; size: few; J: TRBJ1-1; CDR3: CASSPGSDLMNTEAFF; DNA: TGTGCCAGCAGTCCAGGGTCAGACCTCATGAACACTGAAGCTTTCTTT
D: NA; V: TRBV25-1; size: many; J: TRBJ1-1; CDR3: CASFRQHTEAFF; DNA: TGTGCCAGCTTTCGACAGCACACTGAAGCTTTCTTT
D: TRBD1; V: TRBV2; size: NA; J: TRBJ1-1; CDR3: CASSLTGTRGEAFF; DNA: TGCGCCAGCAGTCTGACAGGGACCCGTGGTGAAGCTTTCTTT
D: TRBD1; V: TRBV7-2; size: many; J: TRBJ2-7; CDR3: CASSLGGTGKREQYF; DNA: TGTGCCAGCAGCTTAGGGGGGACAGGGAAACGCGAGCAGTACTTC
D: NA; V: TRBV9; size: many; J: TRBJ2-2; CDR3: CASSVVPGSLTNTGELFF; DNA: TGTGCCAGCAGCGTAGTCCCGGGTAGTTTGACCAACACCGGGGAGCTGTTTTTT
D: NA; V: TRBV5-1; size: few; J: TRBJ1-1; CDR3: CASSLAGSLGLNTEAFF; DNA: TGCGCCAGCAGCTTGGCTGGCAGCCTCGGATTGAACACTGAAGCTTTCTTT
D: NA; V: TRBV12-3/TRBV12-4; size: many; J: TRBJ1-3; CDR3: CASSSDGNTIYF; DNA: TGTGCCAGCAGTTCAGATGGAAACACCATATATTTT
D: TRBD1; V: TRBV3-1; size: many; J: TRBJ2-2; CDR3: CASSPTGEKAGELFF; DNA: TGTGCCAGCAGCCCGACAGGGGAAAAGGCCGGGGAGCTGTTTTTT
D: TRBD2; V: TRBV7-2; size: NA; J: TRBJ2-2; CDR3: CASSLGLALTGELFF; DNA: TGTGCCAGCAGCTTAGGACTAGCGCTCACCGGGGAGCTGTTTTTT
D: NA; V: TRBV4-1; size: many; J: TRBJ1-2; CDR3: CASSQGVGLYGYTF; DNA: TGCGCCAGCAGCCAAGGGGTAGGCCTGTATGGCTACACCTTC
D: NA; V: TRBV12-3/TRBV12-4; size: many; J: TRBJ2-3; CDR3: CASTRFGGTDTQYF; DNA: TGTGCCAGCACCAGGTTTGGGGGCACAGATACGCAGTATTTT
D: NA; V: TRBV7-2; size: few; J: TRBJ2-3; CDR3: CASSLVIRDTQYF; DNA: TGTGCCAGCAGCTTAGTCATTCGGGATACGCAGTATTTT
D: NA; V: TRBV29-1; size: NA; J: TRBJ1-6; CDR3: CSVVEGANSPLHF; DNA: TGCAGCGTTGTTGAGGGAGCAAATTCACCCCTCCACTTT
D: NA; V: TRBV7-2; size: few; J: TRBJ1-2; CDR3: CASSLAGGNGYTF; DNA: TGTGCCAGCAGCTTAGCTGGAGGGAATGGCTACACCTTC
D: NA; V: TRBV24-1; size: many; J: TRBJ2-3; CDR3: CATEMEGSPDTQYF; DNA: TGTGCCACCGAAATGGAAGGGTCCCCAGATACGCAGTATTTT
D: NA; V: TRBV20-1; size: many; J: TRBJ1-1; CDR3: CSANYQGTEAFF; DNA: TGCAGTGCTAATTACCAGGGGACTGAAGCTTTCTTT
D: NA; V: TRBV3-1; size: many; J: TRBJ1-4; CDR3: CASSQDFSGDEKLFF; DNA: TGTGCCAGCAGCCAAGATTTTTCAGGGGATGAAAAACTGTTTTTT
D: NA; V: TRBV7-2; size: few; J: TRBJ2-1; CDR3: CASSGGHRDGEQFF; DNA: TGTGCCAGCAGCGGGGGTCACAGGGACGGTGAGCAGTTCTTC
D: NA; V: TRBV18; size: many; J: TRBJ2-5; CDR3: CASSPFEGPETQYF; DNA: TGTGCCAGCTCACCATTCGAAGGTCCAGAGACCCAGTACTTC
D: NA; V: TRBV5-1; size: many; J: TRBJ1-3; CDR3: CASSEGTIGNTIYF; DNA: TGCGCCAGCAGCGAAGGGACAATCGGAAACACCATATATTTT